This passage covers 27 T cell receptor beta chains from one sample sequenced in a study of naive and memory T cell subsets. The beta constant-region primer was an equimolar mix of two oligonucleotides covering TRBC1 and TRBC2. Nested alpha and beta constant-region primers with the SP2 primer drove four PCR rounds on ligated cDNA. TCRdb reprocessed the UMI-ligation and nested PCR reads with MiXCR, giving one entry per CDR3 protein. The sample has around 130,000 distinct CDR3 sequences, about 36% seen once; the top ten hold roughly 0.9%. Sequences were obtained from central memory CD4+ T cells from blood. These receptors were taken from a human donor in good health.

This clonotype appeared a few times. In DNA form, the CDR3 reads TGTGCCAGCAACCACGGGAGGGGCCGGGAGACCCAGTACTTC. It yields the protein CASNHGRGRETQYF. This chain links TRBV6-6 with TRBJ2-5, with 8 bases identical to TRBD2. Unmatched junction bases numbered 9, after V lost 7 bases and J lost 5 bases. Germline lookup yields CDR1 MNHNY and CDR2 SVGAGI (reference sequence). The CDR3 runs to 14 residues.

The chain joins TRBV23-1 to TRBJ2-7, with 7 bases identical to TRBD1. TRBV23-1 carries the ORF label, with uncertain function. This CDR3 has 16 residues. The J segment lost 9 bases and the V segment lost 2 bases, leaving 16 bases of the junction unmatched. DNA for the CDR3: TGCGCCAGCAGTCAACCTCGGCGAACAGGGGTCCCTGGGCAGTACTTC. This codes for CASSQPRRTGVPGQYF.

In its sample, this clonotype was seen a few times. The chain has TRBV5-1 and TRBJ2-1; D not certain. The V gene's germline CDR1 is SGHRS and CDR2 YFSETQ. CDR3 length equals 16 residues. V lost 0 bases, J lost 6 bases, and 16 bases lay in between. DNA for the CDR3: TGCGCCAGCAGCTTGGGGTCCTCTAGACTTGGCAATGAGCAGTTCTTC. The encoded protein is CASSLGSSRLGNEQFF. The variable domain in full, with the rest retrieved from reference TRBV5-1 and TRBJ2-1, is KAGVTQTPRYLIKTRGQQVTLSCSPISGHRSVSWYQQTPGQGLQFLFEYFSETQRNKGNFPGRFSGRQFSNSRSEMNVSTLELGDSALYLCASSLGSSRLGNEQFFGPGTRLTVL.

The V call is TRBV5-1, the J call TRBJ2-1, with 7 bases identical to TRBD1. The junction had 6 bases not matched to a gene; V was cut back by 5 bases and J by 7 bases. Per germline, CDR1 SGHRS and CDR2 YFSETQ. The CDR3 runs to 13 residues. CDR3 bases: TGCGCCAGCAGGAGGGGGCTTAGGAATGAGCAGTTCTTC. This codes for CASRRGLRNEQFF.

This sequence joins TRBV6-5 and TRBJ2-3; TRBD2 matches 15 bases. In germline, CDR1 is MNHEY, CDR2 SVGAGI. V was clipped by 5 bases and J by 4 bases; unmatched bases: 10. CDR3 length: 18 amino acids. CDR3 loop: CASSLRTSGRGWADTQYF. In DNA form, the CDR3 reads TGTGCCAGCAGTCTACGGACTAGCGGGAGGGGATGGGCAGATACGCAGTATTTT.

The V and J genes are TRBV10-3 and TRBJ2-1, with D hard to call. The CDR3 contains 12 residues. Germline assignment: CDR1 ENHRY and CDR2 SYGVKD. The V and J ends lost 4 bases and 13 bases respectively, with 14 bases between them. The CDR3 is CAISGGANYQFF. Here the CDR3 DNA reads TGTGCCATCAGTGGCGGAGCGAATTATCAGTTCTTC.

In this sample, this clonotype turned up a few times. V and J are TRBV6-2 or TRBV6-3 and TRBJ2-4, with 15 bases aligning to TRBD2. Germline CDR1 reads MNHEY; CDR2 reads SVGEGT. The CDR3 has 18 amino acids. The trim removed 2 bases at V and 7 bases at J, leaving 9 bases unmatched. DNA of the CDR3: TGTGCCAGCAGTTACGACTCGGGACTAGCGGGAGGCAGGAACATTCAGTACTTC. Its protein product is CASSYDSGLAGGRNIQYF.

This clonotype was recorded a few times. The rearrangement links TRBV7-2 to TRBJ2-7; D unresolved. CDR3 length equals 11 residues. Trimming took off 4 bases at V and 7 bases at J, with 8 bases between the two ends. Germline CDR1 and CDR2: SGHTA and FQGNSA. The CDR3 DNA reads TGTGCCAGCAGCTCCCCAGAGGAGCAGTACTTC. Amino acid sequence: CASSSPEEQYF.

This clonotype showed up just once. V and J are TRBV5-4 and TRBJ2-1; 8 bases fit TRBD2. Germline V CDR1 and CDR2: SGHNT, YYREEE (reference sequence). Unmatched junction bases numbered 4, after V lost 1 base and J lost 4 bases. The CDR3 has 15 amino acids. The CDR3 reads CASSLPGGGYNEQFF. The CDR3 region has the DNA TGTGCCAGCAGCTTGCCGGGAGGGGGGTACAATGAGCAGTTCTTC.

There are a few counts of this clonotype. The V call is TRBV7-3, the J call TRBJ2-1, with a possible D match to TRBD2 (6 bases). The CDR3 extends over 13 amino acids. The germline V gene encodes CDR1 SGHTA and CDR2 FQGTGA. With 8 bases removed from V and 7 bases from J, the gap between germline ends came to 15 bases. CDR3 nucleotides: TGTGCCAGCGCGGGATTAACGAGGAATGAGCAGTTCTTC. Translating gives CASAGLTRNEQFF.

This clonotype was counted between two and nine times. The genes are TRBV15 and TRBJ2-1; 12 nucleotides match TRBD2. Germline CDR1 reads LNHNV; CDR2 reads YYDKDF (reference sequence). V lost 1 base and J lost 5; bases outside the gene matches: 3. The CDR3 has 16 residues. The CDR3 coding sequence is TGTGCCACCAGCAGAGCTCTAGCGGGAGGGGACAATGAGCAGTTCTTC. Its translation is CATSRALAGGDNEQFF. The entire variable domain, with the rest obtained from reference TRBV15 and TRBJ2-1, is as follows: DAMVIQNPRYQVTQFGKPVTLSCSQTLNHNVMYWYQQKSSQAPKLLFHYYDKDFNNEADTPDNFQSRRPNTSFCFLDIRSPGLGDTAMYLCATSRALAGGDNEQFFGPGTRLTVL.

V gene TRBV28 combines with J gene TRBJ2-5; D remains ambiguous. The CDR3 spans 13 residues. Germline V gene sequence: CDR1 MDHEN, CDR2 SYDVKM. Trimming took 4 bases from V and 3 from J, leaving 9 bases between them. The CDR3 protein is CASSSTHKETQYF. CDR3 DNA: TGTGCCAGCAGTTCGACCCATAAAGAGACCCAGTACTTC.

The chain is built from TRBV2 and TRBJ2-1, with TRBD1 identical over 9 bases. V was pared by 6 bases and J by 6 bases, with 6 bases of the junction left unmatched. Germline CDR1 SNHLY, CDR2 FYNNEI. This CDR3 is built from 14 residues. The CDR3: CASRALTGGNEQFF. Written as DNA, the CDR3 is TGTGCCAGCAGGGCATTGACAGGGGGCAATGAGCAGTTCTTC.

The rearrangement uses TRBV20-1 and TRBJ1-3; tentative D call: TRBD1 (5 bases). The germline V gene encodes CDR1 DFQATT and CDR2 SNEGSKA (reference sequence). The V and J ends lost 6 bases and 3 bases respectively, with 12 bases between them. This CDR3 spans 13 amino acids. CDR3 residues: CSAKEGNGNTIYF. The CDR3 nucleotides are TGCAGTGCAAAAGAGGGGAATGGAAACACCATATATTTT.

This clonotype showed up just a few times. This chain links TRBV27 with TRBJ1-4; no definite D call. The CDR3 runs to 14 residues. Deletions cut 0 bases from V and 7 bases from J, with 9 bases between. In germline, CDR1 is MNHEY, CDR2 SMNVEV (reference sequence). CDR3 amino acids: CASSLSGSREKLFF. The CDR3 coding sequence is TGTGCCAGCAGTTTATCCGGGTCCCGTGAAAAACTGTTTTTT.

The V and J genes are TRBV27 and TRBJ1-1; 8 nucleotides align to TRBD1. The CDR3 is 15 residues long. With V trimmed by 6 bases and J by 4 bases, 10 bases remained unmatched. The germline gives CDR1 MNHEY, CDR2 SMNVEV (reference sequence). The CDR3 DNA follows: TGTGCCAGCAGGCCGCGCGGACAGGGAATCACTGAAGCTTTCTTT. Encoded protein: CASRPRGQGITEAFF.

The chain carries TRBV7-2 and TRBJ1-1; D gene ambiguous. The CDR3 consists of 14 residues. The germline V gene encodes CDR1 SGHTA and CDR2 FQGNSA. With 1 base removed from V and 3 bases from J, the gap between germline ends came to 9 bases. The CDR3 spells CASSLGRRDTEAFF. The CDR3, as DNA: TGTGCCAGCAGCTTAGGCCGCCGGGACACTGAAGCTTTCTTT.

The J gene is TRBJ1-5, the V gene TRBV11-2; D gene ambiguous. This CDR3 region has 14 residues. Germline V gene lookup returns CDR1 SGHAT and CDR2 FQNNGV. The germline V and J ends were trimmed by 1 base and 2 bases, with 6 bases remaining between them. CDR3 amino acids: CASSLVFGNQPQHF. The CDR3 DNA reads TGTGCCAGCAGCTTAGTTTTCGGCAATCAGCCCCAGCATTTT.

The chain is built from TRBV13 and TRBJ2-3; D gene ambiguous. V was cut by 5 bases and J by 3 bases, with 9 bases left in between. CDR1 is PRHDT, CDR2 FYEKMQ, per germline (reference sequence). This CDR3 is 13 amino acids long. For the CDR3, the DNA is TGTGCCAGCAGCCCGAGGTTTACAGATACGCAGTATTTT. Its protein is CASSPRFTDTQYF.

The V call is TRBV29-1, the J call TRBJ1-1; TRBD1 aligns across 9 bases. Looked up from germline, CDR1 is SQVTM and CDR2 is ANQGSEA. Unmatched junction bases numbered 9, after V lost 4 bases and J lost 3 bases. The CDR3 runs 15 residues. This CDR3 reads CSVVNRGHGDTEAFF. The CDR3 DNA follows: TGCAGCGTTGTCAACAGGGGGCATGGGGACACTGAAGCTTTCTTT. The whole variable domain, remainder taken from reference TRBV29-1 and TRBJ1-1, is SAVISQKPSRDICQRGTSLTIQCQVDSQVTMMFWYRQQPGQSLTLIATANQGSEATYESGFVIDKFPISRPNLTFSTLTVSNMSPEDSSIYLCSVVNRGHGDTEAFFGQGTRLTVV.

The chain joins TRBV6-2 or TRBV6-3 to TRBJ1-1; D perhaps matches TRBD1 (6 bases). The CDR3 has 14 residues. CDR1 is MNHEY and CDR2 is SVGEGT in the germline V gene. V lost 2 bases and J lost 1, with 8 bases in between. The CDR3 DNA follows: TGTGCCAGCAGTTACGAGACAGGGAACACTGAAGCTTTCTTT. As protein: CASSYETGNTEAFF.

This clonotype has just a few counts. V gene TRBV20-1 combines with J gene TRBJ2-7; D ambiguous. The V end lost 3 bases, the J end lost 4 bases, and 7 bases lay between the germline ends. This CDR3 spans 11 amino acids. Germline CDR1 is DFQATT and CDR2 is SNEGSKA (reference sequence). The chain's CDR3 is CSARMLYEQYF. CDR3 coding DNA: TGCAGTGCTAGGATGCTGTACGAGCAGTACTTC.

The gene calls are TRBV5-1 and TRBJ2-1; perhaps D is TRBD1 or TRBD2 (5 bases each). V lost 0 bases, J lost 7 bases, and 11 bases lay in between. Germline CDR1 SGHRS, CDR2 YFSETQ. This CDR3 has 14 residues. The CDR3 loop is CASSLDPEGNEQFF. The CDR3 region has the DNA TGCGCCAGCAGCTTGGATCCAGAGGGGAATGAGCAGTTCTTC.

The table lists this clonotype with a few counts. V is TRBV5-1 and J is TRBJ2-1; 9 bases align to TRBD1. There are 16 residues in the CDR3. Germline values: CDR1 SGHRS, CDR2 YFSETQ. V dropped 4 bases and J dropped 4; count of bases not matched to a gene: 9. The CDR3 here is CASSPTGTGTYNEQFF. DNA of the CDR3: TGCGCCAGCAGCCCAACCGGGACAGGGACTTACAATGAGCAGTTCTTC.

The chain employs TRBV27 and TRBJ2-1; 13 bases fit TRBD2. Per the germline V gene, CDR1 is MNHEY and CDR2 is SMNVEV (reference sequence). The V and J ends lost 4 bases and 8 bases, in that order; junction bases with no gene match: 11. This CDR3 has 17 residues. This CDR3 is CASSSYRTSGRVYEQFF. The CDR3 coding sequence is TGTGCCAGCAGTTCGTACCGGACTAGCGGGAGAGTTTATGAGCAGTTCTTC.

This chain links TRBV28 with TRBJ2-6, with D unclear. CDR1 and CDR2 from the germline V gene are MDHEN and SYDVKM. The CDR3 spans 14 residues. V gave up 6 bases and J gave up 0 bases, with 6 bases separating them. The CDR3 region is CASRRDSGANVLTF. In DNA form, the CDR3 reads TGTGCCAGCAGACGCGACTCTGGGGCCAACGTCCTGACTTTC. Full variable domain (missing parts from reference TRBV28 and TRBJ2-6): DVKVTQSSRYLVKRTGEKVFLECVQDMDHENMFWYRQDPGLGLRLIYFSYDVKMKEKGDIPEGYSVSREKKERFSLILESASTNQTSMYLCASRRDSGANVLTFGAGSRLTVL.

V and J are TRBV7-8 and TRBJ1-4; the D gene is possibly TRBD1 (6 bases). CDR3 length equals 16 residues. The V end lost 5 bases, the J end lost 3 bases, and 16 bases lay between the germline ends. Germline V gives CDR1 SGHVS, CDR2 FQNEAQ. CDR3 in amino acids: CASSQTQGKANEKLFF. The CDR3 nucleotides read TGTGCCAGCAGCCAAACACAGGGCAAGGCTAATGAAAAACTGTTTTTT.